Below are 15 T cell receptor beta chains sequenced from a single sample in a study of T-cell memory formation after mild COVID-19 (dated by TCRdb to the early 2020s). The method behind the library was 5' RACE. TCRdb shows the sequencer as Illumina NovaSeq 6000. The raw public reads went through TCRdb reprocessing: fastp at Q25, MiXCR clone calling, in-frame beta chains kept. Duplicate CDR3 protein sequences are folded into a single record with the most common DNA and genes. Across this sample there are 80,000 to 130,000 distinct CDR3 sequences, with around 10% seen only once. The ten largest make up 40% of the sample. Sequencing was done on a sample of PBMCs or a T cell subset sorted from them (not recorded which). Receptors originate from a man aged 18 to 35 who had mild COVID-19 (a few samples of this study predate the infection). The sample titles of this study are shuffled in the database, so cell type and time point are left out; the donor was told from shared clones.

This clonotype appeared many times. The chain links TRBV6-6 to TRBJ1-1; D possibly corresponds to TRBD1 (6 bases). The CDR3 has 15 amino acids. Germline loops: CDR1 MNHNY, CDR2 SVGAGI (reference sequence). With 2 bases removed from V and 4 bases from J, the gap between germline ends came to 14 bases. The chain's CDR3 is CASSYQPGAATEAFF. DNA for the CDR3: TGTGCCAGCAGTTACCAGCCAGGGGCGGCCACTGAAGCTTTCTTT.

This clonotype was seen repeatedly, ten times or more. The chain uses TRBV5-1 and TRBJ2-1; TRBD2 aligns across 11 bases. V trimming: 4 bases; J trimming: 8 bases; junction bases outside the gene matches: 8. The CDR3 totals 15 residues. Germline V gene lookup returns CDR1 SGHRS and CDR2 YFSETQ. DNA for the CDR3: TGCGCCAGCAGCGTGACTAGCGGGGCTGGGTATGAGCAGTTCTTC. Its protein product is CASSVTSGAGYEQFF.

The chain has TRBV4-3 and TRBJ2-7; D is unclear. V lost 0 bases, J lost 4 bases, and 13 bases lay in between. Germline CDR1 reads LGHNA; CDR2 reads YSLEER. The CDR3 runs 15 residues. The DNA for the CDR3 is TGCGCCAGCAGCCAAGATAGGCACATACAGTACGAGCAGTACTTC. Translating it yields CASSQDRHIQYEQYF.

This clonotype came up many times. V gene TRBV2 combines with J gene TRBJ2-3; no definite D call. The CDR3 totals 14 residues. Trimming took 1 base from V and 6 from J, leaving 11 bases between them. Germline assignment: CDR1 SNHLY and CDR2 FYNNEI. The CDR3: CASSEVPGWDTQYF. Written as DNA, the CDR3 is TGTGCCAGCAGTGAAGTGCCAGGATGGGATACGCAGTATTTT.

Comments on this clonotype: The junction departs from the called germline gene at one end, perhaps through a read error. This chain connects TRBV14 to TRBJ2-1; no clear D gene. Germline-derived CDR1 and CDR2 are SGHDN and FVKESK. The CDR3 is 12 amino acids. The CDR3 loop is CDSSQDRREQFF. In DNA, the CDR3 is TGTGACAGCAGCCAAGATAGACGTGAGCAGTTCTTC.

This clonotype has only a few counts. The V and J genes are TRBV27 and TRBJ2-1; D possibly corresponds to TRBD1 (6 bases). The CDR3 length is 12 residues. CDR1 and CDR2 from the germline V gene are MNHEY and SMNVEV (reference sequence). V gave up 3 bases and J gave up 8 bases, with 8 bases separating them. The CDR3 DNA is TGTGCCAGCAGTTTTTCAGGGGATGAGCAGTTCTTC. The encoded protein is CASSFSGDEQFF.

The sample holds many counts of this clonotype. The rearrangement links TRBV11-2 to TRBJ2-3, with D unclear. The V and J ends lost 2 bases and 6 bases respectively, with 6 bases between them. Germline CDR1 SGHAT, CDR2 FQNNGV. The CDR3 extends over 12 amino acids. In nucleotides, the CDR3 is TGTGCCAGCAGCTTATTCCAGGATACGCAGTATTTT. This codes for CASSLFQDTQYF. Looking up the rest from reference TRBV11-2 and TRBJ2-3 gives the full variable domain: EAGVAQSPRYKIIEKRQSVAFWCNPISGHATLYWYQQILGQGPKLLIQFQNNGVVDDSQLPKDRFSAERLKGVDSTLKIQPAKLEDSAVYLCASSLFQDTQYFGPGTRLTVL.

The chain couples TRBV6-5 to TRBJ1-5; D is uncertain. The V end lost 0 bases, the J end lost 4 bases, and 7 bases lay between the germline ends. The CDR3 extends over 14 amino acids. CDR1 MNHEY and CDR2 SVGAGI come from the germline V gene. CDR3 sequence: CASSYSKRNQPQHF. The DNA for the CDR3 is TGTGCCAGCAGTTACTCAAAGAGAAATCAGCCCCAGCATTTT.

The chain uses TRBV6-2 or TRBV6-3 and TRBJ2-5; D is unresolved. Germline assignment: CDR1 MNHEY and CDR2 SVGEGT. V lost 5 bases to trimming and J lost 0 bases, with 7 bases between them. The CDR3 has 13 amino acids. The CDR3 loop is CASSPPYQETQYF. In nucleotides, the CDR3 is TGTGCCAGCAGTCCCCCGTACCAAGAGACCCAGTACTTC.

J is TRBJ2-4 and V is TRBV4-1; no clear D gene. Germline CDR1 reads MGHRA; CDR2 reads YSYEKL. This CDR3 has 15 residues. The V end was cut by 9 bases, the J end by 7 bases, with 22 bases between. CDR3 DNA sequence: TGCGCCAGTTCCCTGTTTTGGGTGAGGTGGAACATTCAGTACTTC. This translates into CASSLFWVRWNIQYF.

This clonotype was counted a few times. This chain uses TRBV6-2 or TRBV6-3 with TRBJ1-5; D is ambiguous. V lost 9 bases and J 0 bases, leaving 15 bases between the germline ends. The germline V gene has CDR1 MNHEY and CDR2 SVGEGT. This CDR3 has 15 residues. CDR3 sequence (DNA): TGTGCCAGTCAAAGGAGTCCGTATAGCAATCAGCCCCAGCATTTT. Its protein is CASQRSPYSNQPQHF.

This chain connects TRBV5-1 to TRBJ2-4, with D unresolved. Trimming left V 3 bases short and J 0 bases short, with 13 bases between. This CDR3 is built from 16 residues. Germline lookup yields CDR1 SGHRS and CDR2 YFSETQ. For the CDR3, the DNA is TGCGCCAGCAGCTCCTCACGGACGCTAGCCAAAAACATTCAGTACTTC. This codes for CASSSSRTLAKNIQYF.

This clonotype was counted a few times. The chain has TRBV12-3 or TRBV12-4 and TRBJ2-3, with 8 bases aligning to TRBD1. The CDR3 runs 14 residues. Trimming took 6 bases from V and 6 from J; bases not matched to a gene: 8. The CDR3 loop reads CASSLGTGLDTQYF. The CDR3 coding sequence is TGTGCCAGCAGCCTCGGGACAGGTCTTGATACGCAGTATTTT.

The genes are TRBV7-9 and TRBJ1-1; 8 bases are shared with TRBD1. J was trimmed by 6 bases and V by 5 bases; bases with no gene match: 8. The CDR3 is 14 amino acids. Germline V gene lookup returns CDR1 SEHNR and CDR2 FQNEAQ (reference sequence). CDR3 in amino acids: CASSTGTGFSEAFF. The DNA of the CDR3 is TGTGCCAGCAGCACCGGGACAGGATTTTCTGAAGCTTTCTTT.

This clonotype was seen ten or more times. The chain is built from TRBV5-1 and TRBJ2-7, with TRBD1 matching 10 bases. The length of the CDR3 is 14 residues. V dropped 0 bases and J dropped 6; count of bases not matched to a gene: 3. Germline CDR1 and CDR2: SGHRS and YFSETQ. The CDR3: CASSLGQGASEQYV. In DNA form, the CDR3 reads TGCGCCAGCAGCTTGGGACAGGGGGCATCCGAGCAGTACGTC.